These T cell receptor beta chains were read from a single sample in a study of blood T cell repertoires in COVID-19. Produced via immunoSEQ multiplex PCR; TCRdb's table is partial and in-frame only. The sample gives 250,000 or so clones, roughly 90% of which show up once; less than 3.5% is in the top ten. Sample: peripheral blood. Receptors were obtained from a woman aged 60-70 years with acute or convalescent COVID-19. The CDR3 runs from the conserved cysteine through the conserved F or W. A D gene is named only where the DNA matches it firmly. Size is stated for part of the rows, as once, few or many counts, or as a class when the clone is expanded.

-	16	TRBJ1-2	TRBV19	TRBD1	CASSRDRGPGGYGYTF	TGTGCCAGTAGTCGGGACAGGGGTCCGGGCGGCTATGGCTACACCTTC
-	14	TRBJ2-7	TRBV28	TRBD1	CASRQGSYLAEQYF	TGTGCCAGCAGACAGGGGAGTTACTTGGCCGAGCAGTACTTC
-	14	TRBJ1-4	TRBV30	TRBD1	CAWRGDRGYEKLFF	TGTGCCTGGAGAGGGGACAGGGGGTATGAAAAACTGTTTTTT
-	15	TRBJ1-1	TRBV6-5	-	CASSSSTTVRNEAFF	TGTGCCAGCTCGTCGTCGACGACAGTCCGAAATGAAGCTTTCTTT
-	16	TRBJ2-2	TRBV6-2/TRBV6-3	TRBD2	CASSYKRGRVTGELFF	TGTGCCAGCAGTTACAAGCGGGGGCGAGTCACCGGGGAGCTGTTTTTT
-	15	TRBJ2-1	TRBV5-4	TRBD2	CASSQPGLAGHEQFF	TGTGCCAGCAGCCAACCGGGACTAGCGGGACATGAGCAGTTCTTC
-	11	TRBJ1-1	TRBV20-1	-	CSARDTGKAFF	TGCAGTGCTAGAGATACAGGGAAAGCTTTCTTT
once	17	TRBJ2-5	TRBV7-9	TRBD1	CASSRYSGTGIQETQYF	TGTGCCAGCAGCCGTTATTCCGGGACAGGGATACAAGAGACCCAGTACTTC
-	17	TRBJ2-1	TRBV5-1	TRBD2	CASSLGSSGIAYNEQFF	TGCGCCAGCAGCTTGGGGTCTAGCGGGATTGCCTACAATGAGCAGTTCTTC
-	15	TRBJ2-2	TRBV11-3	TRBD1	CASSPDRGEPRELFF	TGTGCCAGCAGCCCGGACAGGGGAGAACCCAGGGAGCTGTTTTTT
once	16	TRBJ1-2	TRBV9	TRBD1	CASSTGQGVPNYGYTF	TGTGCCAGCAGCACCGGACAGGGGGTACCTAACTATGGCTACACCTTC
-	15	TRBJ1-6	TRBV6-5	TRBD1	CASSYSGRGDSPLHF	TGTGCCAGCAGTTACTCCGGCAGGGGGGATTCACCCCTCCACTTT
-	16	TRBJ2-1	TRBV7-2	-	CASSLVALASYNEQFF	TGTGCCAGCAGCTTAGTGGCTCTAGCCTCCTACAATGAGCAGTTCTTC
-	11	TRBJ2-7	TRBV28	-	CASSFLYEQYF	TGTGCCAGCAGTTTCTTATACGAGCAGTACTTC
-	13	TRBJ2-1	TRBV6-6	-	CASSTSSGGWQFF	TGTGCCAGCAGTACCTCCTCCGGGGGATGGCAGTTCTTC
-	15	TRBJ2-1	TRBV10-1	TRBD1	CASSESGTGLNEQFF	TGCGCCAGCAGTGAGTCCGGGACAGGGCTAAATGAGCAGTTCTTC
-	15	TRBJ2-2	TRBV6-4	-	CASSVQGPPVGELFF	TGTGCCAGCAGTGTTCAGGGCCCCCCAGTCGGGGAGCTGTTTTTT
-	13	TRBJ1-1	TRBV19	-	CASQLGGTPEAFF	TGTGCCTCCCAACTGGGGGGGACCCCTGAAGCTTTCTTT
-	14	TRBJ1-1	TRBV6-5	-	CASTPPLEDTEAFF	TGTGCCAGCACCCCACCTCTGGAGGACACTGAAGCTTTCTTT
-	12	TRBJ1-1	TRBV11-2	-	CASSGLGQGAFF	TGTGCCAGCAGCGGCCTGGGCCAGGGGGCTTTCTTT
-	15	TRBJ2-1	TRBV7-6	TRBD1	CASSYGTGFRNEQFF	TGTGCCAGCAGCTATGGGACAGGGTTTAGGAATGAGCAGTTCTTC
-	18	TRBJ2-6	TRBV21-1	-	CASSKDPSGSSGANVLTF	TGTGCCAGCAGCAAAGATCCTAGCGGGAGCTCTGGGGCCAACGTCCTGACTTTC
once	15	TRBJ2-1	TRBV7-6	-	CASSLARVQGIEQFF	TGTGCCAGCAGCTTAGCGCGAGTCCAGGGTATCGAGCAGTTCTTC
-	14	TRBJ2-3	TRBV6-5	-	CASRRGTSTDTQYF	TGTGCCAGCCGAAGGGGAACGAGCACAGATACGCAGTATTTT
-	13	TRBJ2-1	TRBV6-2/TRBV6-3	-	CASSPFPRNEQFF	TGTGCCAGCAGTCCGTTCCCGAGGAATGAGCAGTTCTTC
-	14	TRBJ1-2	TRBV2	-	CASSGGPRGYGYTF	TGTGCCAGCAGTGGGGGCCCAAGGGGCTATGGCTACACCTTC
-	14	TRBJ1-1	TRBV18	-	CASSPGQGKTEAFF	TGTGCCAGCTCACCAGGGCAGGGAAAGACTGAAGCTTTCTTT
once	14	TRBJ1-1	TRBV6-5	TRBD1	CASIADRLNTEAFF	TGTGCCAGCATCGCGGACAGGTTGAACACTGAAGCTTTCTTT
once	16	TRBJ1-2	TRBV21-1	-	CATGPDAYAPNYGYTF	TGTGCCACGGGTCCAGACGCTTATGCTCCGAACTATGGCTACACCTTC
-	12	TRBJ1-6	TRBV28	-	CATLRESSPLHF	TGTGCCACCCTGAGGGAATCTTCACCCCTCCACTTT